These 31 T cell receptor beta chains were all obtained from the same sample, sequenced in a study of blood T cell repertoires in COVID-19. The protocol was immunoSEQ multiplex PCR, while the TCRdb copy is restricted to in-frame clones and leaves out a portion. The sample includes 390,000 or so clones, 80% to 90% seen only once; the top ten take 1%. The sequenced material came from PBMCs or T cells enriched from blood (not recorded which). The origin of the receptors is a man younger than 35 who had recovered from COVID-19.

The chain links TRBV11-3 to TRBJ2-7, with D possibly matching TRBD2 (6 bases). V was trimmed by 2 bases and J by 2 bases, leaving 13 bases between them. CDR3 length: 15 residues. Per the germline V gene, CDR1 is SGHNT and CDR2 is YENEEA. The CDR3 is CASSLSGAGPYEQYF. The CDR3 DNA reads as TGTGCCAGCAGCTTAAGTGGGGCGGGACCCTACGAGCAGTACTTC.

This chain connects TRBV28 to TRBJ2-5, with D possibly TRBD2 on 5 matching bases. The CDR3 consists of 12 residues. Trimming removed 6 bases at V and 4 bases at J, with 9 bases between. Germline loops: CDR1 MDHEN, CDR2 SYDVKM. In DNA, the CDR3 is TGTGCCAGCAGCGGGGTGGGAGAGACCCAGTACTTC. Amino acids: CASSGVGETQYF.

The chain carries TRBV3-1 (or the pseudogene TRBV3-2) and TRBJ2-3; possibly TRBD1 for D (5 bases). CDR1 and CDR2 (germline): LGHDT, YNNKEL (reference sequence). Trimming removed 4 bases from V and 0 bases from J, with 8 bases in between. The CDR3 length is 14 residues. The chain's CDR3 is CASSRGSSTDTQYF. The CDR3 region has the DNA TGTGCCAGCAGCCGGGGCAGCAGCACAGATACGCAGTATTTT.

CDR3 amino acids: CASEEGAASYTF. The DNA for the CDR3 is TGTGCCAGCGAGGAGGGGGCGGCCTCTTACACCTTC. The genes are TRBV28 and TRBJ1-2, with 7 bases that match TRBD1. There are 12 residues in the CDR3. Germline CDR1 and CDR2: MDHEN and SYDVKM. J was trimmed by 11 bases and V by 8 bases; bases with no gene match: 11.

V usage is TRBV28 and J usage is TRBJ2-5; TRBD1 matches 7 bases. The CDR3 has 15 residues. From germline, CDR1 is MDHEN and CDR2 SYDVKM. Trimming cost V 6 bases and J 3 bases; bases outside gene matches: 10. The CDR3 sequence: CASSRAGQGEETQYF. Written as DNA, the CDR3 is TGTGCCAGCAGCCGAGCAGGGCAGGGGGAAGAGACCCAGTACTTC.

The chain couples TRBV19 to TRBJ2-1; 9 positions match TRBD1. V lost 4 bases to trimming and J lost 3 bases; unmatched junction nucleotides: 7. The germline V gene has CDR1 LNHDA and CDR2 SQIVND (reference sequence). This CDR3 is built from 16 residues. Here the CDR3 reads CASSNYGTGIYNEQFF. Here the CDR3 DNA reads TGTGCCAGTAGTAACTACGGGACAGGGATCTACAATGAGCAGTTCTTC.

V is TRBV19 and J is TRBJ2-1; D not resolved. There are 13 residues in the CDR3. The germline V gene has CDR1 LNHDA and CDR2 SQIVND (reference sequence). V lost 6 bases, J lost 1 base, and 7 bases lay in between. CDR3 bases: TGTGCCAGTAGGTGGCAATCCTACAATGAGCAGTTCTTC. It specifies CASRWQSYNEQFF.

This clone appeared a few times. The chain uses TRBV19 and TRBJ1-5; 10 nucleotides match TRBD1. Germline V CDR1 and CDR2: LNHDA, SQIVND (reference sequence). The junction had 8 bases not matched to a gene; V was cut back by 4 bases and J by 8 bases. The CDR3 totals 15 residues. CDR3 protein: CASSTWGQGLEPQHF. The CDR3 DNA reads TGTGCCAGTAGTACATGGGGACAGGGGCTTGAGCCCCAGCATTTT.

The chain couples TRBV3-1 (or the pseudogene TRBV3-2) to TRBJ2-7; weak D call: TRBD2 (6 bases). There are 13 residues in the CDR3. The ends were cut back, 4 bases at V and 9 bases at J, with 16 bases in the middle. Germline loops: CDR1 LGHDT, CDR2 YNNKEL (reference sequence). CDR3 sequence (DNA): TGTGCCAGCAGCCGAGAGGCGAGGGGAGGGCAGTACTTC. This encodes CASSREARGGQYF.

This clone occurred once. The gene calls are TRBV4-2 and TRBJ2-1; TRBD2 aligns across 9 bases. The CDR3 runs to 15 residues. Trimming at V came to 4 bases and at J to 0 bases, leaving 1 base not matched to a gene. CDR1 and CDR2 from the germline V gene are LGHNA and YNFKEQ. The CDR3 bases are TGTGCCAGCAGCCGCGGGGGGGGCTCCTACAATGAGCAGTTCTTC. Protein product: CASSRGGGSYNEQFF.

This clone has only one observation. The chain uses TRBV11-2 and TRBJ1-2, with D uncertain. Germline V gene data show CDR1 as SGHAT and CDR2 as FQNNGV. The CDR3 loop spans 15 amino acids. V was shortened by 5 bases and J by 0 bases, with 13 bases between the two germline ends. Here the CDR3 reads CASSPLRGPNYGYTF. CDR3 nucleotides: TGTGCCAGCAGCCCCTTGAGAGGTCCTAACTATGGCTACACCTTC.

The chain is built from TRBV6-6 and TRBJ2-3; TRBD2 aligns across 8 bases. V was clipped by 5 bases and J by 3 bases; unmatched bases: 4. Germline loops: CDR1 MNHNY, CDR2 SVGAGI (reference sequence). CDR3 size: 14 residues. This CDR3 is CASSGAGGTDTQYF. The CDR3 nucleotides read TGTGCCAGCAGTGGGGCGGGGGGTACAGATACGCAGTATTTT.

The chain combines TRBV16 with TRBJ1-6; D is perhaps TRBD1 (5 bases). V was trimmed by 4 bases and J by 0 bases, leaving 16 bases between them. Per the germline V gene, CDR1 is KGHSY and CDR2 is FQNENV. The CDR3 is 18 amino acids. CDR3 in DNA: TGTGCCAGCAGCCTAGAGGCAGGGTTCAGCTCCTATAATTCACCCCTCCACTTT. It encodes CASSLEAGFSSYNSPLHF.

V and J are TRBV3-1 (or the pseudogene TRBV3-2) and TRBJ2-7, with a tentative D call TRBD1 (5 bases). This CDR3 comprises 16 residues. Germline lookup yields CDR1 LGHDT and CDR2 YNNKEL (reference sequence). The V end was cut by 1 base, the J end by 2 bases, with 15 bases between. Here the CDR3 DNA reads TGTGCCAGCAGCCAAGGCCCGCCGACAGATCCCTACGAGCAGTACTTC. It specifies CASSQGPPTDPYEQYF.

This clone was counted once. The chain recombines TRBV4-3 with TRBJ2-1; perhaps TRBD2 as D (5 bases). This CDR3 is built from 13 residues. Germline V gives CDR1 LGHNA, CDR2 YSLEER. Trimming cost V 4 bases and J 10 bases, with 14 bases left between them. Here the CDR3 reads CASSPTGDAEQFF. The CDR3 region has the DNA TGCGCCAGCAGCCCAACCGGGGATGCAGAGCAGTTCTTC.

The chain combines TRBV5-6 with TRBJ1-3, with TRBD1 matching 8 bases. Germline V CDR1 and CDR2: SGHDT, YYEEEE. This CDR3 spans 14 amino acids. V shed 0 bases, J shed 11 bases, and the junction held 7 bases outside the gene matches. The CDR3 DNA is TGTGCCAGCAGCTTGGGACAGGGGTTTGATTCCATATATTTT. Its protein is CASSLGQGFDSIYF.

CDR3 bases: TGTGCCAGCAGCAGGGGACAAGGGTTCGGTGAAGCTTTCTTT. Its translation: CASSRGQGFGEAFF. V gene TRBV7-2 combines with J gene TRBJ1-1, with D possibly being TRBD1 (6 bases). The CDR3 extends over 14 amino acids. V was clipped by 5 bases and J by 7 bases, with 17 bases between them. Germline values: CDR1 SGHTA, CDR2 FQGNSA.

This chain uses TRBV2 with TRBJ1-4, with D unresolved. Germline loops: CDR1 SNHLY, CDR2 FYNNEI. CDR3 length: 12 amino acids. Trimming shortened V by 3 bases and J by 7 bases, and 6 bases separated the two germline ends. The CDR3 loop reads CASSDFGEKLFF. Written as DNA, the CDR3 is TGTGCCAGCAGTGACTTCGGTGAAAAACTGTTTTTT.

The chain is built from TRBV6-2 or TRBV6-3 and TRBJ1-1; D unresolved. V lost 2 bases, J lost 2 bases, and 12 bases lay in between. From germline, CDR1 is MNHEY and CDR2 SVGEGT. The CDR3 contains 15 residues. In nucleotides, the CDR3 is TGTGCCAGCAGTTACGGACCGGGGAGAAACACTGAAGCTTTCTTT. Amino acid sequence: CASSYGPGRNTEAFF.

This chain connects TRBV5-5 to TRBJ1-1; the D is unclear. This CDR3 is built from 11 residues. V was shortened by 4 bases and J by 7 bases, with 8 bases between the two germline ends. Germline-derived CDR1 and CDR2 are SGHKS and YYEKEE (reference sequence). The CDR3 nucleotides read TGTGCCAGCAGCCTTAATATTGAAGCTTTCTTT. Translation gives CASSLNIEAFF.

The chain recombines TRBV12-3 or TRBV12-4 with TRBJ1-1, with D unclear. The CDR3 runs 13 residues. V lost 1 base and J 7 bases, leaving 10 bases between the germline ends. The CDR3 reads CASSLVRGSEAFF. CDR3 DNA: TGTGCCAGCAGTTTAGTTCGCGGCAGTGAAGCTTTCTTT.

The chain couples TRBV3-1 (or the pseudogene TRBV3-2) to TRBJ1-5; 7 bases line up with TRBD1. The germline CDR1 and CDR2 sequences are LGHDT and YNNKEL (reference sequence). This CDR3 region has 16 residues. Trimming at V came to 2 bases and at J to 7 bases, leaving 11 bases not matched to a gene. The CDR3 spells CASSQRGGRGHQPQHF. In DNA, the CDR3 is TGTGCCAGCAGCCAACGGGGGGGGAGGGGGCACCAGCCCCAGCATTTT.

The CDR3 DNA reads as TGTGCCAGCAGTTTGGTGACACCCAGCAATCAGCCCCAGCATTTT. Encoded protein: CASSLVTPSNQPQHF. This chain joins TRBV6-2 or TRBV6-3 and TRBJ1-5; no definite D call. V shed 4 bases and J shed 1 base, with 11 bases lying between them. There are 15 residues in the CDR3. In germline, CDR1 is MNHEY, CDR2 SVGEGT.

This clone appeared a few times. The chain links TRBV25-1 to TRBJ1-5; D might be TRBD1 (6 bases). The CDR3 loop spans 14 amino acids. Germline CDR1 MGHDK, CDR2 SYGVNS. Deletions cut 3 bases from V and 7 bases from J, with 13 bases between. CDR3 nucleotide sequence: TGTGCCAGCAGTGAGGGACATCGAACGCAGCCCCAGCATTTT. This gives the protein CASSEGHRTQPQHF.

This clone has only a few counts. The chain carries TRBV4-2 and TRBJ2-1; weak D call: TRBD2 (5 bases). This CDR3 is built from 14 residues. The V gene lost 0 bases and the J gene lost 5 bases, with 8 bases spanning the gap. The germline gives CDR1 LGHNA, CDR2 YNFKEQ. The CDR3 DNA reads TGTGCCAGCAGCCAAGATCGGGGTAACAATGAGCAGTTCTTC. Protein product: CASSQDRGNNEQFF.

The V gene is TRBV5-1, the J gene TRBJ2-5; TRBD2 matches at 9 bases. There are 15 residues in the CDR3. After removal of 0 bases from V and 7 bases from J, the junction contained 7 bases not matched to a gene. The germline V gene has CDR1 SGHRS and CDR2 YFSETQ. The CDR3 spells CASSLDLAGPRTQYF. The CDR3 coding sequence is TGCGCCAGCAGCTTGGACCTAGCGGGGCCCCGGACCCAGTACTTC.

The V gene is TRBV3-1 (or the pseudogene TRBV3-2), the J gene TRBJ2-1; D is possibly TRBD2 (5 bases). The CDR3 runs 12 residues. With 4 bases removed from V and 10 bases from J, the gap between germline ends came to 11 bases. Germline V gives CDR1 LGHDT, CDR2 YNNKEL (reference sequence). The chain's CDR3 is CASSLSGGEQFF. As DNA, the CDR3 is TGTGCCAGCAGCCTCTCCGGAGGCGAGCAGTTCTTC.

This sequence joins TRBV9 and TRBJ2-1; 8 nucleotides line up with TRBD1. Per the germline V gene, CDR1 is SGDLS and CDR2 is YYNGEE. The CDR3 length is 15 residues. The J segment lost 9 bases and the V segment lost 0 bases, leaving 8 bases of the junction unmatched. CDR3 in amino acids: CASSVVVTGEGEQFF. CDR3 nucleotide sequence: TGTGCCAGCAGCGTAGTTGTGACAGGGGAAGGTGAGCAGTTCTTC.

The V gene is TRBV28, the J gene TRBJ2-2; 9 bases fit TRBD1. This CDR3 contains 18 residues. The V gene end was trimmed by 5 bases and the J gene end by 0 bases; junction bases not matched to a gene: 10. Germline CDR1 is MDHEN and CDR2 is SYDVKM. The CDR3 loop is CASSISGQGRSNTGELFF. CDR3 coding DNA: TGTGCCAGCAGTATTTCTGGACAGGGGCGATCGAACACCGGGGAGCTGTTTTTT.

This rearrangement joins TRBV7-2 to TRBJ2-1; D remains unclear. The germline gives CDR1 SGHTA, CDR2 FQGNSA. Trimming shortened V by 3 bases and J by 5 bases, and 2 bases separated the two germline ends. The CDR3 runs 11 residues. The CDR3 spells CASSFDNEQFF. The CDR3 nucleotides read TGTGCCAGCAGCTTCGACAATGAGCAGTTCTTC.

This clone is a singleton in its sample. The rearrangement links TRBV2 to TRBJ2-7; 9 positions agree with TRBD1. The CDR3 extends over 20 amino acids. V shed 0 bases, J shed 2 bases, and the junction held 17 bases outside the gene matches. Per the germline V gene, CDR1 is SNHLY and CDR2 is FYNNEI. The DNA of the CDR3 is TGTGCCAGCAGTGAAGCGCGTGATCTCGCCGGGACAGGGTCAACCTACGAGCAGTACTTC. Protein: CASSEARDLAGTGSTYEQYF.